The clone carrying this T cell receptor (beta chain) is a singleton in its sample. The table came from immunoSEQ multiplex PCR; TCRdb's copy has only in-frame clones and leaves some out. The repertoire holds 270,000 or so clones, with approximately 89% as singletons. This sample is drawn from a study of blood T cell repertoires in COVID-19. Overall study context: Both acute and convalescent COVID-19 samples were obtained from the United States, Italy and Spain.

V was clipped by 3 bases and J by 10 bases, with 18 bases between them. The CDR3 runs 15 residues. The germline V gene encodes CDR1 KGHDR and CDR2 SFDVKD. Everyone who took part was roughly 18 to 100 years old, and they came from 24 US areas. Cohort 3 donors counted as recovered after two negative PCRs, clearance, or resolved symptoms. Sequencing input: PBMCs or T cells enriched from blood (not recorded which). The sequence derives from a woman between 18 and 29 years old who had recovered from COVID-19. V is TRBV24-1 and J is TRBJ2-1, with a possible D match to TRBD1 (6 bases). CDR3 nucleotide sequence: TGTGCCACCAGTGATCGGAACGTTGGGACAAAGGAGCAGTTCTTC. Amino acids: CATSDRNVGTKEQFF.